These T cell receptor beta chains were read from a single sample in a study of PD-1 blockade in classical Hodgkin lymphoma. TCRdb keeps only in-frame clones here, not all; method: immunoSEQ multiplex PCR. The sample shows 20,000 to 25,000 clones, around 80% of them seen only once. This specimen consisted of peripheral blood mononuclear cells (PBMCs), obtained before the second cycle of nivolumab. These TCRs come from a human donor with classical Hodgkin lymphoma. Each CDR3 is given with its conserved first and last residue. A D gene is named only where the DNA matches it firmly. The size field is filled for only some rows; it gives once, few, many or a size class.

TRBV6-1	.	TRBJ1-1	.	CASSVQVLEAFF	TGTGCCAGCAGTGTCCAGGTACTAGAGGCTTTCTTT
TRBV9	once	TRBJ2-3	.	CASSVGPRLDTDTQYF	TGTGCCAGCAGCGTCGGGCCTAGGCTAGACACAGATACGCAGTATTTT
TRBV1	.	TRBJ1-5	.	CTSSRLQGMQPQHF	TGCACCAGCAGCCGATTACAGGGGATGCAGCCCCAGCATTTT
TRBV6-6	.	TRBJ1-5	TRBD1	CASSSGQGTYQPQHF	TGTGCCAGCAGTTCGGGACAGGGTACCTATCAGCCCCAGCATTTT
TRBV19	.	TRBJ1-2	TRBD1	CASSIRQGYGYTF	TGTGCCAGTAGTATAAGACAGGGCTATGGCTACACCTTC
TRBV29-1	.	TRBJ2-7	.	CSAGAGVYEQYF	TGCAGCGCTGGGGCGGGTGTCTACGAGCAGTACTTC
TRBV25-1	.	TRBJ1-2	.	CASSEFRHGYTF	TGTGCCAGCAGTGAATTCAGACACGGCTACACCTTC
TRBV15	few	TRBJ2-5	TRBD2	CATRPGGEVETQYF	TGTGCCACCCGCCCGGGAGGGGAGGTAGAGACCCAGTACTTC
TRBV10-1	.	TRBJ1-1	.	CASSGSGTEAFF	TGCGCCAGCAGTGGCAGTGGCACTGAAGCTTTCTTT
TRBV6-5	.	TRBJ2-5	TRBD2	CATAGTSVPKETQYF	TGTGCCACCGCCGGGACTAGCGTCCCGAAAGAGACCCAGTACTTC
TRBV5-1	.	TRBJ2-5	.	CASSLYGETQYF	TGCGCCAGCAGCTTGTATGGGGAGACCCAGTACTTC
TRBV14	.	TRBJ2-3	TRBD1	CASSQRDRPFLERDTQYF	TGTGCCAGCAGCCAACGGGACAGACCCTTTCTGGAGAGAGATACGCAGTATTTT
TRBV25-1	.	TRBJ1-1	.	CASSEYSGHTEAFF	TGTGCCAGCAGTGAATACTCAGGGCACACTGAAGCTTTCTTT
TRBV10-3	once	TRBJ2-3	TRBD2	CAISEGRAWGTDTQYF	TGTGCCATCAGTGAGGGGAGGGCATGGGGCACAGATACGCAGTATTTT
TRBV6-5	.	TRBJ1-2	.	CASSRQVANYGYTF	TGTGCCAGCAGCAGACAGGTTGCTAACTATGGCTACACCTTC
TRBV4-1	.	TRBJ2-1	.	CASSQVLTRYNEQFF	TGCGCCAGCAGCCAAGTCCTAACACGGTACAATGAGCAGTTCTTC
TRBV16	.	TRBJ2-7	.	CASSQSFNGGYEQYF	TGTGCCAGCAGCCAATCTTTCAATGGGGGATACGAGCAGTACTTC
TRBV28	few	TRBJ1-2	.	CASVTGTEYGYTF	TGTGCCAGCGTTACCGGGACCGAGTATGGCTACACCTTC
TRBV7-9	.	TRBJ1-2	TRBD1	CASSLVDRDYTF	TGTGCCAGCAGCTTAGTTGACAGGGACTACACCTTC
TRBV6-6	.	TRBJ2-7	.	CASSYSTVSYEQYF	TGTGCCAGCAGTTACTCGACAGTCTCCTACGAGCAGTACTTC
TRBV11-3	few	TRBJ1-4	.	CASSFRGAFNEKLFF	TGTGCCAGCAGCTTCAGGGGTGCCTTTAATGAAAAACTGTTTTTT
TRBV14	few	TRBJ1-1	.	CASSQDLGLRVAFF	TGTGCCAGCAGCCAAGATCTGGGCTTGCGTGTAGCTTTCTTT
TRBV11-3	.	TRBJ2-5	TRBD1	CASSTGQGGETQYF	TGTGCCAGCAGCACGGGACAGGGTGGAGAGACCCAGTACTTC
TRBV6-7	.	TRBJ1-1	.	CASTWRSDTEAFF	TGTGCCAGCACGTGGAGGAGCGACACTGAAGCTTTCTTT
TRBV10-3	.	TRBJ1-2	.	CAISETGNHGYTF	TGTGCCATCAGTGAGACAGGGAATCATGGCTACACCTTC
TRBV5-8	.	TRBJ2-1	TRBD2	CASSPRTSGINNEQFF	TGTGCCAGCAGCCCTCGGACTAGCGGGATCAACAATGAGCAGTTCTTC
TRBV9	.	TRBJ1-2	TRBD1	CASSVATAGGKGYGYTF	TGTGCCAGCAGCGTAGCTACTGCAGGGGGCAAAGGGTATGGCTACACCTTC
TRBV29-1	few	TRBJ1-2	.	CSVSTGSTGYTF	TGCAGCGTTAGTACAGGGTCGACTGGCTACACCTTC
TRBV7-6	once	TRBJ2-3	.	CASSATGLDTQYF	TGTGCCAGCAGCGCCACAGGTCTAGATACGCAGTATTTT
TRBV9	.	TRBJ1-2	.	CASSVEPGEGYGYTF	TGTGCCAGCAGCGTAGAGCCAGGGGAGGGCTATGGCTACACCTTC
TRBV19	medium-sized	TRBJ1-2	TRBD1	CASSRPGQENGYTF	TGTGCCAGTAGTCGGCCGGGACAGGAAAATGGCTACACCTTC
TRBV5-1	few	TRBJ2-5	TRBD2	CASSDVSGDSLHF	TGCGCCAGCAGCGACGTGAGCGGGGACTCCCTTCACTTC
TRBV6-1	.	TRBJ1-3	.	CASSENAGAYSGNTIYF	TGTGCCAGCAGTGAAAATGCGGGGGCCTACTCTGGAAACACCATATATTTT
TRBV6-5	few	TRBJ2-3	.	CASKPADSTDTQYF	TGTGCCAGCAAACCAGCCGATAGCACAGATACGCAGTATTTT
TRBV2	.	TRBJ2-6	.	CASSRPGHLNSGANVLTF	TGTGCCAGCAGTCGACCGGGACATCTTAACTCTGGGGCCAACGTCCTGACTTTC
TRBV2	few	TRBJ1-1	TRBD1	CASGGQGITEAFF	TGTGCCAGCGGGGGACAGGGAATCACTGAAGCTTTCTTT
TRBV7-9	.	TRBJ2-3	TRBD1	CASSTGQGVDTQYF	TGTGCCAGCAGCACAGGACAGGGGGTGGATACGCAGTATTTT
TRBV13	once	TRBJ2-7	TRBD1	CASSQDRGLTYEQYF	TGTGCCAGCAGCCAGGACAGGGGGCTAACCTACGAGCAGTACTTC
TRBV7-9	few	TRBJ2-1	.	CASSLRSNEQFF	TGTGCCAGCAGCCTGAGAAGCAATGAGCAGTTCTTC
TRBV6-1	.	TRBJ1-5	.	CASSEGGVGNQPQHF	TGTGCCAGCAGTGAGGGTGGGGTGGGCAATCAGCCCCAGCATTTT
TRBV21-1	.	TRBJ2-7	.	CASSKVFWYLPYEQYF	TGTGCCAGCAGCAAAGTTTTTTGGTACTTACCCTACGAGCAGTACTTC
TRBV11-3	.	TRBJ1-2	TRBD1	CAGITGVPHGYTF	TGTGCCGGAATTACAGGGGTTCCTCATGGCTACACCTTC
TRBV7-9	.	TRBJ2-1	TRBD1	CASSLYHRDRGLDEQFF	TGTGCCAGCAGCTTATACCACCGGGACAGGGGGTTGGATGAGCAGTTCTTC
TRBV5-1	.	TRBJ1-4	.	CASSLSPHGANEKLFF	TGCGCCAGCAGCTTATCCCCGCACGGGGCTAATGAAAAACTGTTTTTT
TRBV19	.	TRBJ2-6	TRBD1	CASSIPTGGPSGANVLTF	TGTGCCAGTAGTATACCAACAGGGGGCCCCTCTGGGGCCAACGTCCTGACTTTC
TRBV4-3	.	TRBJ2-2	.	CASSPPTGELFF	TGCGCCAGCAGCCCACCCACCGGGGAGCTGTTTTTT
TRBV19	.	TRBJ2-5	TRBD2	CASSIETSLGGETQYF	TGTGCCAGTAGTATAGAGACCAGCCTCGGGGGGGAGACCCAGTACTTC
TRBV30	.	TRBJ2-3	.	CAWTAGRDTQYF	TGTGCCTGGACGGCAGGACGGGATACGCAGTATTTT
TRBV6-1	.	TRBJ1-5	.	CASSGGAVSNQPQHF	TGTGCCAGCAGTGGGGGGGCGGTAAGCAATCAGCCCCAGCATTTT
TRBV30	.	TRBJ1-1	.	CAWSPGQANTEAFF	TGTGCCTGGTCCCCGGGGCAAGCAAACACTGAAGCTTTCTTT
TRBV7-9	once	TRBJ1-4	.	CASSLSGEKLFF	TGTGCCAGCAGCTTGTCGGGGGAAAAACTGTTTTTT
TRBV6-1	.	TRBJ2-7	TRBD1	CASSATGVIGSYEQYF	TGTGCCAGCAGTGCCACAGGGGTTATTGGGTCCTACGAGCAGTACTTC
TRBV7-2	.	TRBJ1-2	TRBD1	CASSLSGTGIGYTF	TGTGCCAGCAGCTTATCCGGGACAGGGATTGGCTACACCTTC
TRBV30	.	TRBJ1-2	.	CAWSGQVGGYTF	TGTGCCTGGAGTGGACAGGTTGGTGGCTACACCTTC
TRBV27	.	TRBJ2-3	TRBD2	CASSFGGATDTQYF	TGTGCCAGCAGTTTCGGGGGGGCCACAGATACGCAGTATTTT